One and the same sample provided the 27 T cell receptor beta chains below, sequenced in a study of blood T cell repertoires in COVID-19. Method: immunoSEQ multiplex PCR; TCRdb's copy keeps in-frame clones and lacks some. The sample lists some 240,000 clones; roughly nine tenths were seen once. Sequencing input: peripheral blood. These receptors were collected from a woman in her forties who had recovered from COVID-19.

The genes are TRBV19 and TRBJ2-2; TRBD1 is a possible D gene (5 bases). Trimming removed 6 bases from V and 5 bases from J, with 7 bases in between. Germline values: CDR1 LNHDA, CDR2 SQIVND (reference sequence). This CDR3 spans 12 amino acids. CDR3 sequence reads: CASRPGTGELFF. The DNA of the CDR3 is TGTGCCAGTAGGCCAGGGACCGGGGAGCTGTTTTTT.

This chain uses TRBV9 with TRBJ1-2; TRBD1 matches 8 bases. V gave up 3 bases and J gave up 7 bases; unmatched junction bases: 8. Germline V CDR1 and CDR2: SGDLS, YYNGEE. The CDR3 is 14 amino acids. CDR3 sequence (DNA): TGTGCCAGCAGCGCCAAGCAGGGGGCCTTTGGCTACACCTTC. Its translation: CASSAKQGAFGYTF. Supplemented by reference TRBV9 and TRBJ1-2, the full variable domain reads DSGVTQTPKHLITATGQRVTLRCSPRSGDLSVYWYQQSLDQGLQFLIQYYNGEERAKGNILERFSAQQFPDLHSELNLSSLELGDSALYFCASSAKQGAFGYTFGSGTRLTVV.

The chain joins TRBV2 to TRBJ1-4; 7 nucleotides line up with TRBD1. Per the germline V gene, CDR1 is SNHLY and CDR2 is FYNNEI. The CDR3 consists of 16 residues. The J segment lost 8 bases and the V segment lost 10 bases, leaving 19 bases of the junction unmatched. CDR3 sequence (DNA): TGTGCCAATACAGACAGGGAGGTGATCGCGGGAGAAAAACTGTTTTTT. This encodes CANTDREVIAGEKLFF.

V gene TRBV15 combines with J gene TRBJ1-1; D is uncertain. CDR1 is LNHNV, CDR2 YYDKDF, per germline (reference sequence). V was cut by 0 bases and J by 2 bases, with 4 bases left in between. The CDR3 spans 13 residues. CDR3 residues: CATSRDQNTEAFF. Here the CDR3 DNA reads TGTGCCACCAGCAGAGATCAAAACACTGAAGCTTTCTTT.

The chain employs TRBV6-2 or TRBV6-3 and TRBJ2-7; possibly TRBD2 for D (5 bases). This CDR3 is 16 amino acids long. Trimming removed 2 bases at V and 6 bases at J, with 20 bases between. CDR1 is MNHEY, CDR2 SVGEGT, per germline. The CDR3 region has the DNA TGTGCCAGCAGTTACCACCCGGACTTAGCCTTTAGCGAGCAGTACGTC. This gives the protein CASSYHPDLAFSEQYV.

The CDR3 DNA reads as TGTGCCAGCAGTTCCCAGGGGGCCGAGACCCAGTACTTC. It encodes CASSSQGAETQYF. This sequence joins TRBV27 and TRBJ2-5; TRBD1 aligns across 8 bases. CDR1 and CDR2 (germline): MNHEY, SMNVEV (reference sequence). With 4 bases clipped from V and 5 bases from J, the junction kept 3 bases outside the gene matches. CDR3 size: 13 residues.

This chain joins TRBV6-4 and TRBJ2-1; 8 positions agree with TRBD1. The CDR3 spans 16 residues. Germline V gene sequence: CDR1 MRHNA, CDR2 SNTAGT. With 5 bases clipped from V and 1 base from J, the junction kept 7 bases outside the gene matches. The CDR3 region has the DNA TGTGCCAGCAGTCTCGGGACAGGACAATCCTACAATGAGCAGTTCTTC. Amino acids: CASSLGTGQSYNEQFF.

The chain links TRBV5-1 to TRBJ2-1; 9 positions match TRBD2. The trim removed 4 bases at V and 7 bases at J, leaving 12 bases unmatched. CDR1 SGHRS and CDR2 YFSETQ come from the germline V gene. This CDR3 is built from 16 residues. CDR3 sequence: CASSKVGVAGVNEQFF. The CDR3 DNA sequence: TGCGCCAGCAGCAAGGTAGGAGTAGCGGGGGTAAATGAGCAGTTCTTC.

The V call is TRBV7-9, the J call TRBJ1-1; D possibly corresponds to TRBD1 (5 bases). The germline V gene has CDR1 SEHNR and CDR2 FQNEAQ (reference sequence). V lost 1 base, J lost 1 base, and 7 bases lay in between. This CDR3 spans 14 amino acids. CDR3 region: CASSLVGQNTEAFF. Written as DNA, the CDR3 is TGTGCCAGCAGCTTAGTCGGACAGAACACTGAAGCTTTCTTT.

In this sample, this clone turned up once. The chain combines TRBV3-1 (or the pseudogene TRBV3-2) with TRBJ1-2, with 8 bases fitting TRBD1. The CDR3 runs 15 residues. Germline V gene sequence: CDR1 LGHDT, CDR2 YNNKEL (reference sequence). The ends lost 7 bases at V and 7 bases at J; junction bases unmatched: 14. The CDR3 DNA reads as TGTGCCAGCACCCCCGGGGATCACAGGGGGATTGGCTACACCTTC. Translation: CASTPGDHRGIGYTF.

V and J are TRBV28 and TRBJ1-4; D unclear. Looked up from germline, CDR1 is MDHEN and CDR2 is SYDVKM. There are 12 residues in the CDR3. V lost 8 bases and J lost 8, with 12 bases in between. The CDR3 reads CASLAGQEKLFF. CDR3 DNA sequence: TGTGCCAGCCTGGCAGGTCAGGAAAAACTGTTTTTT.

This rearrangement joins TRBV11-3 to TRBJ1-1; D gene uncertain. The CDR3 consists of 12 residues. Germline V gene data show CDR1 as SGHNT and CDR2 as YENEEA. Trimming took off 8 bases at V and 6 bases at J, with 13 bases between the two ends. CDR3 sequence reads: CASVGRSAEAFF. For the CDR3, the DNA is TGTGCCAGCGTTGGGAGAAGCGCTGAAGCTTTCTTT.

In DNA form, the CDR3 reads TGTGCCAGCAGCTCCTACAGGGGTTTGGGAAACATTCAGTACTTC. Residues: CASSSYRGLGNIQYF. The chain recombines TRBV11-2 with TRBJ2-4; 7 bases map to TRBD1. With 4 bases clipped from V and 6 bases from J, the junction kept 9 bases outside the gene matches. There are 15 residues in the CDR3. Germline CDR1 is SGHAT and CDR2 is FQNNGV.

The V gene is TRBV19, the J gene TRBJ2-1; 7 bases match TRBD2. The CDR3 is made up of 14 amino acids. The germline V gene encodes CDR1 LNHDA and CDR2 SQIVND (reference sequence). V shed 3 bases and J 9 bases; nucleotides not matched to a gene: 8. The CDR3 protein is CASSIGGSQSEQFF. In DNA form, the CDR3 reads TGTGCCAGTAGTATCGGCGGGAGCCAGAGTGAGCAGTTCTTC.

As DNA, the CDR3 is TGTGCCAGCGATTTTAGCCGACTAGCGGGGGACACAGATACGCAGTATTTT. This encodes CASDFSRLAGDTDTQYF. The V call is TRBV2, the J call TRBJ2-3, with 12 bases lining up with TRBD2. Germline loops: CDR1 SNHLY, CDR2 FYNNEI. The trim removed 8 bases at V and 2 bases at J, leaving 11 bases unmatched. The CDR3 runs to 17 residues.

This chain links TRBV12-3 or TRBV12-4 with TRBJ2-3; 7 nucleotides match TRBD2. The CDR3 length is 13 residues. Losses at the gene ends were 3 bases for V and 4 bases for J; bases not matched to a gene: 1. The CDR3 DNA follows: TGTGCCAGCAGTTTCGGACTAGCAGATACGCAGTATTTT. Encoded protein: CASSFGLADTQYF.

This chain joins TRBV5-6 and TRBJ2-7; D not certain. The V end was cut by 8 bases, the J end by 6 bases, with 15 bases between. The CDR3 sequence is 12 residues long. CDR1 is SGHDT, CDR2 YYEEEE, per germline. The CDR3 reads CASTIRKSEQYF. DNA for the CDR3: TGTGCCAGTACAATTCGCAAAAGCGAGCAGTACTTC. The full variable domain, its missing parts supplied by reference TRBV5-6 and TRBJ2-7, is DAGVTQSPTHLIKTRGQQVTLRCSPKSGHDTVSWYQQALGQGPQFIFQYYEEEERQRGNFPDRFSGHQFPNYSSELNVNALLLGDSALYLCASTIRKSEQYFGPGTRLTVT.

This chain links TRBV5-4 with TRBJ2-4, with 11 bases aligning to TRBD1. V dropped 4 bases and J dropped 11; count of bases not matched to a gene: 8. The CDR3 runs 14 residues. Looked up from germline, CDR1 is SGHNT and CDR2 is YYREEE (reference sequence). CDR3: CASSVMGQGGLQYF. The CDR3 DNA reads as TGTGCCAGCAGCGTTATGGGACAGGGGGGCCTTCAGTACTTC.

The V call is TRBV28, the J call TRBJ1-4; D is ambiguous. The germline CDR1 and CDR2 sequences are MDHEN and SYDVKM. The CDR3 contains 16 residues. V was pared by 8 bases and J by 4 bases, with 20 bases between. The CDR3 region is CASVAGGEGVNEKLFF. In DNA form, the CDR3 reads TGTGCCAGCGTGGCGGGCGGGGAGGGCGTTAATGAAAAACTGTTTTTT.

J is TRBJ2-7 and V is TRBV7-3; 7 nucleotides agree with TRBD1. Germline V lookup: CDR1 SGHTA, CDR2 FQGTGA. V lost 5 bases, J lost 6 bases, and 10 bases stayed unmatched. The CDR3 extends over 14 amino acids. In DNA, the CDR3 is TGTGCCAGCAGCCGCCGGACAGGCTGTGGCGAGCAGTACTTC. This encodes CASSRRTGCGEQYF.

The chain couples TRBV5-1 to TRBJ1-4, with a tentative D call TRBD1 (5 bases). Germline V CDR1 and CDR2: SGHRS, YFSETQ. The CDR3 sequence is 15 residues long. Trimming removed 6 bases from V and 1 base from J, with 13 bases in between. The CDR3 sequence is CASMERGITNEKLFF. The CDR3 coding sequence is TGCGCCAGCATGGAAAGGGGAATAACTAATGAAAAACTGTTTTTT.

The chain joins TRBV5-1 to TRBJ1-1; D may be TRBD1 (5 bases). Trimming pared 3 bases from V and 8 bases from J, leaving 14 bases between. The CDR3 length is 13 residues. Germline V lookup: CDR1 SGHRS, CDR2 YFSETQ. The CDR3 spells CASSSQGGVEAFF. The CDR3 DNA reads as TGCGCCAGCAGCTCCCAAGGAGGGGTGGAAGCTTTCTTT.

This chain joins TRBV11-1 and TRBJ1-1; D is unclear. The CDR3 loop spans 13 amino acids. Germline V gene lookup returns CDR1 SGHAT and CDR2 FQDESV (reference sequence). V lost 0 bases and J lost 7, with 9 bases in between. This chain's CDR3 is CASSLALRSEAFF. The CDR3 region has the DNA TGTGCCAGCAGCTTAGCACTACGGAGTGAAGCTTTCTTT.

The rearrangement uses TRBV14 and TRBJ1-6; D gene unclear. V was trimmed by 1 base and J by 5 bases, leaving 3 bases between them. CDR3 length equals 13 residues. Per germline, CDR1 SGHDN and CDR2 FVKESK. The CDR3: CASSQVNNSPLHF. In DNA, the CDR3 is TGTGCCAGCAGCCAAGTTAATAATTCACCCCTCCACTTT.

The chain recombines TRBV6-5 with TRBJ1-3, with 8 bases identical to TRBD1. V gave up 6 bases and J gave up 0 bases; unmatched junction bases: 1. The CDR3 length is 14 residues. Germline V CDR1 and CDR2: MNHEY, SVGAGI. The CDR3 here is CASRQGASGNTIYF. CDR3 nucleotides: TGTGCCAGCAGGCAGGGGGCCTCTGGAAACACCATATATTTT.

This chain uses TRBV28 with TRBJ1-5; D ambiguous. V lost 7 bases and J 2 bases, leaving 9 bases between the germline ends. The CDR3 sequence is 13 residues long. Looked up from germline, CDR1 is MDHEN and CDR2 is SYDVKM. Here the CDR3 reads CASTPSGNQPQHF. The CDR3 DNA reads TGTGCCAGCACCCCTTCGGGCAATCAGCCCCAGCATTTT.

This chain links TRBV3-1 (or the pseudogene TRBV3-2) with TRBJ1-2; 8 bases align to TRBD1. Germline lookup yields CDR1 LGHDT and CDR2 YNNKEL (reference sequence). V dropped 4 bases and J dropped 2; count of bases not matched to a gene: 3. The CDR3 sequence is 14 residues long. DNA of the CDR3: TGTGCCAGCAGCCCCCCAGGGGGCAACTATGGCTACACCTTC. Translating gives CASSPPGGNYGYTF.